A single sample is the source of the 30 T cell receptor beta chains below, sequenced in a study of blood T cell repertoires in COVID-19. TCRdb keeps only in-frame clones here, not all; method: immunoSEQ multiplex PCR. The sample holds 300,000 or so clones, approximately 89% seen once. The source material was peripheral blood. These receptors all stem from a woman in her 30s who had recovered from COVID-19.

The chain is built from TRBV5-1 and TRBJ2-7; no clear D gene. This CDR3 is 13 amino acids long. From germline, CDR1 is SGHRS and CDR2 YFSETQ. V was clipped by 0 bases and J by 3 bases, with 7 bases between them. In DNA, the CDR3 is TGCGCCAGCAGCTTGGGAGCTTACTACGAGCAGTACTTC. Protein product: CASSLGAYYEQYF.

This sequence joins TRBV18 and TRBJ1-5, with TRBD1 as a possible D gene (5 bases). Germline V gives CDR1 KGHSH, CDR2 LQKENI. The CDR3 is 16 residues long. Trimming removed 3 bases at V and 3 bases at J, with 15 bases between. CDR3 protein: CASSPRALGPNQPQHF. In nucleotides, the CDR3 is TGTGCCAGCTCACCTCGGGCCCTGGGGCCCAATCAGCCCCAGCATTTT.

The V and J genes are TRBV6-2 or TRBV6-3 and TRBJ1-2; possible D gene TRBD1, 5 bases. The CDR3 is made up of 14 amino acids. Trimming removed 6 bases from V and 4 bases from J, with 15 bases in between. Per the germline V gene, CDR1 is MNHEY and CDR2 is SVGEGT. The CDR3 nucleotides read TGTGCCAGCAGCGGGAGCGGGACTTCCTATGGCTACACCTTC. Amino acid sequence: CASSGSGTSYGYTF.

This chain links TRBV2 with TRBJ2-3; 7 bases fit TRBD2. CDR1 and CDR2 (germline): SNHLY, FYNNEI. The trim removed 6 bases at V and 3 bases at J, leaving 3 bases unmatched. The CDR3 contains 13 residues. The CDR3 protein is CASSRLATDTQYF. The CDR3 DNA sequence: TGTGCCAGCAGCAGACTAGCAACAGATACGCAGTATTTT.

The V gene is TRBV5-4, the J gene TRBJ1-2; 10 bases map to TRBD1. J lost 4 bases, V lost 0 bases, and 0 bases had no gene match. There are 14 residues in the CDR3. The germline V gene has CDR1 SGHNT and CDR2 YYREEE (reference sequence). The CDR3 sequence: CASSLGDRGYGYTF. CDR3 in DNA: TGTGCCAGCAGCTTGGGGGACAGGGGCTATGGCTACACCTTC.

The V and J genes are TRBV20-1 and TRBJ2-1, with D perhaps TRBD1 (6 bases). There are 13 residues in the CDR3. The V end lost 3 bases, the J end lost 7 bases, and 13 bases lay between the germline ends. The germline V gene encodes CDR1 DFQATT and CDR2 SNEGSKA (reference sequence). CDR3 residues: CSASTGHFNEQFF. In nucleotides, the CDR3 is TGCAGTGCTAGTACGGGACACTTTAATGAGCAGTTCTTC.

The chain employs TRBV28 and TRBJ1-2; TRBD1 might be the D (6 bases). CDR3 size: 13 residues. Trimming stripped 10 bases from V and 7 bases from J, with 19 bases between. Germline CDR1 reads MDHEN; CDR2 reads SYDVKM. The CDR3 sequence: CATWGGASRGYTF. DNA for the CDR3: TGTGCCACCTGGGGGGGGGCCAGTCGTGGCTACACCTTC.

The chain joins TRBV13 to TRBJ2-1, with 9 bases that match TRBD1. With V trimmed by 5 bases and J by 2 bases, 7 bases remained unmatched. Germline V gives CDR1 PRHDT, CDR2 FYEKMQ (reference sequence). This CDR3 contains 16 residues. CDR3 region: CASSRLTGGTYNEQFF. Here the CDR3 DNA reads TGTGCCAGCAGCCGACTCACAGGGGGCACCTACAATGAGCAGTTCTTC.

This clone showed up just once. This chain connects TRBV27 to TRBJ1-4, with TRBD1 matching 7 bases. The J segment lost 8 bases and the V segment lost 2 bases, leaving 2 bases of the junction unmatched. The CDR3 loop spans 13 amino acids. Germline CDR1 and CDR2: MNHEY and SMNVEV (reference sequence). This chain's CDR3 is CASSLPDREKLFF. CDR3 coding DNA: TGTGCCAGCAGTTTACCGGACAGGGAAAAACTGTTTTTT. The full variable domain, completed using reference TRBV27 and TRBJ1-4, is EAQVTQNPRYLITVTGKKLTVTCSQNMNHEYMSWYRQDPGLGLRQIYYSMNVEVTDKGDVPEGYKVSRKEKRNFPLILESPSPNQTSLYFCASSLPDREKLFFGSGTQLSVL.

This chain connects TRBV28 to TRBJ1-4; maybe TRBD1 (6 bases). V dropped 3 bases and J dropped 4 bases, with 12 bases sitting between them. Germline V lookup: CDR1 MDHEN, CDR2 SYDVKM. The CDR3 runs 15 residues. The CDR3, as DNA: TGTGCCAGCAGTTTCGCCCAGGACAGTAATGAAAAACTGTTTTTT. This codes for CASSFAQDSNEKLFF. Using reference TRBV28 and TRBJ1-4 for the parts outside the CDR3, the full variable domain is DVKVTQSSRYLVKRTGEKVFLECVQDMDHENMFWYRQDPGLGLRLIYFSYDVKMKEKGDIPEGYSVSREKKERFSLILESASTNQTSMYLCASSFAQDSNEKLFFGSGTQLSVL.

In DNA form, the CDR3 reads TGCGCCAGCAGCCTTTCTCCCCCCGGGACAGGGGACGAGACCCAGTACTTC. Translating gives CASSLSPPGTGDETQYF. The gene calls are TRBV4-1 and TRBJ2-5; 10 bases are shared with TRBD1. This CDR3 is built from 17 residues. J lost 5 bases, V lost 4 bases, and 13 bases had no gene match. CDR1 and CDR2 from the germline V gene are MGHRA and YSYEKL.

V is TRBV7-9 and J is TRBJ2-1, with a tentative D call TRBD2 (5 bases). The CDR3 length is 12 residues. Germline V gene lookup returns CDR1 SEHNR and CDR2 FQNEAQ (reference sequence). V shed 10 bases and J shed 1 base, with 8 bases lying between them. In DNA form, the CDR3 reads TGTGCCACCGAGGGTTCCTACAATGAGCAGTTCTTC. Encoded protein: CATEGSYNEQFF.

The gene calls are TRBV27 and TRBJ1-5, with D uncertain. Per the germline V gene, CDR1 is MNHEY and CDR2 is SMNVEV (reference sequence). V lost 5 bases and J 2 bases, leaving 10 bases between the germline ends. This CDR3 contains 14 residues. The CDR3 DNA sequence: TGTGCCAGCAGTCCCATCGGGGGCAATCAGCCCCAGCATTTT. Amino acid sequence: CASSPIGGNQPQHF.

The V call is TRBV5-6, the J call TRBJ1-1, with D perhaps TRBD1 (5 bases). V was clipped by 3 bases and J by 10 bases, with 13 bases between them. Per the germline V gene, CDR1 is SGHDT and CDR2 is YYEEEE. The CDR3 totals 12 residues. The CDR3 DNA reads as TGTGCCAGCAGCTCCCGGAGGGGCGGAGCTTTCTTT. It translates to CASSSRRGGAFF.

The table lists this clone with a count of one. The rearrangement joins TRBV7-3 to TRBJ2-3; TRBD1 agrees at 8 bases. Losses at the gene ends were 5 bases for V and 2 bases for J; bases not matched to a gene: 6. There are 15 residues in the CDR3. Germline V lookup: CDR1 SGHTA, CDR2 FQGTGA. The CDR3 nucleotides are TGTGCCAGCAGCCCGGGACAGGTCCTCACAGATACGCAGTATTTT. This sequence encodes CASSPGQVLTDTQYF.

This chain uses TRBV4-2 with TRBJ1-2; no firm D call. The V and J ends lost 0 bases and 5 bases respectively, with 10 bases between them. Per germline, CDR1 LGHNA and CDR2 YNFKEQ. This CDR3 spans 14 amino acids. The CDR3 protein is CASSQERGKYGYTF. CDR3 DNA sequence: TGTGCCAGCAGCCAAGAAAGAGGGAAGTATGGCTACACCTTC.

The chain links TRBV7-3 to TRBJ1-5, with D unresolved. The CDR3 loop spans 11 amino acids. V was shortened by 3 bases and J by 14 bases, with 11 bases between the two germline ends. Germline V CDR1 and CDR2: SGHTA, FQGTGA. The CDR3, as DNA: TGTGCCAGCAGCTTGAATGAGGGAGAGCATTTT. Its translation is CASSLNEGEHF.

This clone was recorded once. The chain carries TRBV5-1 and TRBJ2-7, with 8 bases matching TRBD1. Trimming took 0 bases from V and 6 from J; bases not matched to a gene: 14. Germline-derived CDR1 and CDR2 are SGHRS and YFSETQ. The CDR3 totals 17 residues. Written as DNA, the CDR3 is TGCGCCAGCAGCTTGGAAAGGACAGGGAGTATGCCCCCCGAGCAGTACTTC. This codes for CASSLERTGSMPPEQYF.

The V call is TRBV10-3, the J call TRBJ2-7; TRBD2 agrees at 8 bases. With V trimmed by 5 bases and J by 3 bases, 6 bases remained unmatched. CDR3 length: 14 amino acids. Germline assignment: CDR1 ENHRY and CDR2 SYGVKD. This CDR3 reads CAISYSGEYYEQYF. In DNA, the CDR3 is TGTGCCATCAGTTATAGCGGGGAGTACTACGAGCAGTACTTC.

This chain links TRBV30 with TRBJ2-7; 9 bases align to TRBD1. Germline CDR1 and CDR2: GTSNPN and SVGIG (reference sequence). The CDR3 is 14 amino acids. Trimming removed 4 bases from V and 6 bases from J; junction bases left unmatched: 10. The CDR3 DNA reads TGTGCCTGGACCACAGGGGGCTTATCTGGCGAGCAGTACTTC. Translating gives CAWTTGGLSGEQYF. The whole variable domain, filled in from reference TRBV30 and TRBJ2-7, reads SQTIHQWPATLVQPVGSPLSLECTVEGTSNPNLYWYRQAAGRGLQLLFYSVGIGQISSEVPQNLSASRPQDRQFILSSKKLLLSDSGFYLCAWTTGGLSGEQYFGPGTRLTVT.

CDR3 nucleotides: TGTGCCAGCGTCCCATCACGACAGGATAACTATGGCTACACCTTC. Translating gives CASVPSRQDNYGYTF. The V and J genes are TRBV5-6 and TRBJ1-2, with D possibly TRBD1 on 6 matching bases. Germline V CDR1 and CDR2: SGHDT, YYEEEE. The CDR3 has 15 amino acids. V lost 7 bases, J lost 1 base, and 17 bases lay in between.

The chain employs TRBV5-3 and TRBJ1-2; 7 positions match TRBD1. TRBV5-3 is identified as an open reading frame with a role that is uncertain. The CDR3 is 14 amino acids. J was trimmed by 8 bases and V by 3 bases; bases with no gene match: 10. CDR3 sequence reads: CARSSKTTGPGYTF. The CDR3 DNA follows: TGTGCCAGAAGCTCCAAAACGACAGGGCCGGGCTACACCTTC.

The rearrangement joins TRBV28 to TRBJ2-5; 8 bases fit TRBD2. The CDR3 is 14 residues long. Germline V lookup: CDR1 MDHEN, CDR2 SYDVKM. The J segment lost 5 bases and the V segment lost 2 bases, leaving 4 bases of the junction unmatched. The CDR3 region is CASSLAGGRETQYF. The CDR3 region has the DNA TGTGCCAGCAGTTTAGCGGGGGGCCGGGAGACCCAGTACTTC. The whole variable domain, remainder taken from reference TRBV28 and TRBJ2-5, is DVKVTQSSRYLVKRTGEKVFLECVQDMDHENMFWYRQDPGLGLRLIYFSYDVKMKEKGDIPEGYSVSREKKERFSLILESASTNQTSMYLCASSLAGGRETQYFGPGTRLLVL.

This chain links TRBV28 with TRBJ2-3, with a possible D match to TRBD2 (7 bases). The CDR3 is 15 amino acids. V dropped 1 base and J dropped 3 bases, with 11 bases sitting between them. Germline V gene data show CDR1 as MDHEN and CDR2 as SYDVKM. CDR3 bases: TGTGCCAGCAGTTTATCAAAGGGGGGGACAGATACGCAGTATTTT. It specifies CASSLSKGGTDTQYF.

The chain joins TRBV19 to TRBJ2-5, with 7 bases lining up with TRBD2. The V gene end was trimmed by 4 bases and the J gene end by 5 bases; junction bases not matched to a gene: 4. The V gene's germline CDR1 is LNHDA and CDR2 SQIVND (reference sequence). This CDR3 is 13 amino acids long. The CDR3, as DNA: TGTGCCAGTAGTACCGCCGGGGGGGAGACCCAGTACTTC. It codes for CASSTAGGETQYF.

DNA for the CDR3: TGTGCCAGCAGCTCCGCCGTCGGGGGGCAGGGTGGCTACACCTTC. Translated, it gives CASSSAVGGQGGYTF. This chain links TRBV7-9 with TRBJ1-2; perhaps TRBD1 as D (6 bases). The ends were cut back, 4 bases at V and 7 bases at J, with 19 bases in the middle. This CDR3 region has 15 residues. CDR1 and CDR2 from the germline V gene are SEHNR and FQNEAQ (reference sequence).

The DNA for the CDR3 is TGTGCCAGCAGCGATCTAGCGGGGGGGGAGACCCAGTACTTC. Residues: CASSDLAGGETQYF. The chain joins TRBV9 to TRBJ2-5; 12 nucleotides align to TRBD2. CDR3 length equals 14 residues. V lost 3 bases, J lost 5 bases, and 2 bases stayed unmatched. The germline gives CDR1 SGDLS, CDR2 YYNGEE.

The CDR3 sequence: CASSLEQGVIYEQFF. The DNA for the CDR3 is TGTGCCAGCAGCTTGGAGCAGGGGGTAATATATGAGCAGTTCTTC. The gene calls are TRBV5-6 and TRBJ2-1; 7 bases agree with TRBD1. CDR1 and CDR2 from the germline V gene are SGHDT and YYEEEE. The CDR3 totals 15 residues. J lost 8 bases, V lost 0 bases, and 8 bases had no gene match.

This sequence joins TRBV12-3 or TRBV12-4 and TRBJ2-5; a weak D match, TRBD1 (6 bases). The length of the CDR3 is 13 residues. Trimming shortened V by 6 bases and J by 2 bases, and 10 bases separated the two germline ends. The CDR3 bases are TGTGCCAGCAGCGGACAGCAACAAGAGACCCAGTACTTC. It codes for CASSGQQQETQYF.

The rearrangement joins TRBV14 to TRBJ2-2, with D possibly being TRBD1 (6 bases). Germline CDR1 reads SGHDN; CDR2 reads FVKESK. V was shortened by 5 bases and J by 6 bases, with 16 bases between the two germline ends. The CDR3 loop spans 15 amino acids. CDR3 nucleotides: TGTGCCAGCAGCGATATGGGCAGGGGCCCCGGGGAGCTGTTTTTT. Its translation: CASSDMGRGPGELFF.